This TCR beta chain appears in the sequencing data of a study of shared clonotypes between healthy human individuals. Notes on the study in general: Estimated richness values were generally larger in naive subsets than in memory subsets. Among non-shared clonotypes, generation probabilities were lower than among those shared by all four donors. In four donors, around 5.5% of naive CD4 clonotypes appeared in common.

There are 14 residues in the CDR3. CDR1 SGHRS and CDR2 YFSETQ come from the germline V gene. V trimming: 2 bases; J trimming: 6 bases; junction bases outside the gene matches: 2. All donors were Caucasian adults living in Nashville, Tennessee. A remark on this clone: Its matching antigen is unknown. Other DNA sequences within the sample encode an identical CDR3.

Clones were read by immunoSEQ multiplex PCR, and TCRdb kept only the in-frame ones, dropping some. The data contain some 680,000 clones, about three quarters of them singletons. The sequence was collected from a woman aged 25 to 39 in good health. The chain combines TRBV5-1 with TRBJ2-7; 13 positions agree with TRBD2. The sequenced sample consisted of memory CD4+ T cells sorted from blood. Subset indicated: CD45RA-negative fraction. CDR3 residues: CASSFGTSGTEQYF. The DNA for the CDR3 is TGCGCCAGCAGCTTCGGGACTAGCGGGACCGAGCAGTACTTC.